A selection of T cell receptor beta chains follows, all from one sample in a study of T cells in Graves' hyperthyroidism and ophthalmopathy. Each CDR3 protein is one row after TCRdb ran MiXCR on the multiplex PCR reads. The table lists about 380,000 distinct CDR3 sequences, about 15% of them singletons. Sequenced material: blood. These receptor sequences come from a woman aged 55-75 years with Graves' hyperthyroidism. Both conserved end residues are part of each CDR3. Each record gives: clone size, J gene, V gene, D gene, CDR3 protein, CDR3 DNA. The D gene is left open where the match is weak. Clone size is given for some rows only: seen once, a few or many times, or a class if the clone is expanded.

clone_size: many; j_call: TRBJ2-7; v_call: TRBV5-1; d_call: .; cdr3_aa: CASSLRASEAYEQYF; cdr3_nt: TGCGCCAGCAGCTTGAGGGCTAGCGAGGCCTACGAGCAGTACTTC
clone_size: many; j_call: TRBJ2-5; v_call: TRBV2; d_call: .; cdr3_aa: CASLPLRGAETQYF; cdr3_nt: TGTGCCAGCCTCCCCTTGAGAGGGGCAGAGACCCAGTACTTC
clone_size: many; j_call: TRBJ1-1; v_call: TRBV9; d_call: TRBD1; cdr3_aa: CASSAGTGLNTEAFF; cdr3_nt: TGTGCCAGCAGCGCCGGGACAGGGCTCAACACTGAAGCTTTCTTT
clone_size: .; j_call: TRBJ2-2; v_call: TRBV5-5; d_call: TRBD1; cdr3_aa: CASSQGQGGQAGELFF; cdr3_nt: TGTGCCAGCAGCCAGGGACAGGGCGGCCAGGCCGGGGAGCTGTTTTTT
clone_size: many; j_call: TRBJ2-3; v_call: TRBV11-1; d_call: .; cdr3_aa: CASSLGGKNTQYF; cdr3_nt: TGTGCCAGCAGCTTAGGAGGGAAAAATACGCAGTATTTT
clone_size: many; j_call: TRBJ2-3; v_call: TRBV12-3/TRBV12-4; d_call: .; cdr3_aa: CASSLDFTDTQYF; cdr3_nt: TGTGCCAGCAGTTTAGACTTCACAGATACGCAGTATTTT
clone_size: many; j_call: TRBJ2-5; v_call: TRBV5-1; d_call: .; cdr3_aa: CASSLEGTLGETQYF; cdr3_nt: TGCGCCAGCAGCTTGGAGGGGACACTTGGAGAGACCCAGTACTTC
clone_size: many; j_call: TRBJ2-1; v_call: TRBV11-3; d_call: .; cdr3_aa: CASSSRTSNEQFF; cdr3_nt: TGTGCCAGCAGCTCCCGAACTAGCAATGAGCAGTTCTTC
clone_size: many; j_call: TRBJ2-1; v_call: TRBV30; d_call: .; cdr3_aa: CAWSVGPGAEQFF; cdr3_nt: TGTGCCTGGAGTGTAGGCCCCGGCGCTGAGCAGTTCTTC
clone_size: .; j_call: TRBJ2-1; v_call: TRBV6-1; d_call: .; cdr3_aa: CASIAVGYNEQFF; cdr3_nt: TGTGCCAGCATAGCGGTAGGATACAATGAGCAGTTCTTC
clone_size: .; j_call: TRBJ2-5; v_call: TRBV6-1; d_call: TRBD1; cdr3_aa: CASRETGGAWETQYF; cdr3_nt: TGTGCCAGCAGAGAAACAGGGGGCGCTTGGGAGACCCAGTACTTC
clone_size: .; j_call: TRBJ1-3; v_call: TRBV28; d_call: .; cdr3_aa: CASSFRRTSGNTIYF; cdr3_nt: TGTGCCAGCAGTTTTCGACGGACCTCTGGAAACACCATATATTTT
clone_size: many; j_call: TRBJ2-2; v_call: TRBV6-5; d_call: TRBD2; cdr3_aa: CASSYTLAGEVGRTGELFF; cdr3_nt: TGTGCCAGCAGTTACACCTTAGCGGGAGAAGTCGGAAGGACCGGGGAGCTGTTTTTT
clone_size: .; j_call: TRBJ2-1; v_call: TRBV11-3; d_call: TRBD1; cdr3_aa: CASSFPDRGVNEQFF; cdr3_nt: TGTGCCAGCAGCTTTCCCGACAGGGGAGTCAATGAGCAGTTCTTC
clone_size: many; j_call: TRBJ1-2; v_call: TRBV27; d_call: .; cdr3_aa: CASRGTPAPGYTF; cdr3_nt: TGTGCCAGCAGAGGGACTCCGGCTCCTGGCTACACCTTC
clone_size: few; j_call: TRBJ2-2; v_call: TRBV11-3; d_call: TRBD1; cdr3_aa: CASSLVRGLGELFF; cdr3_nt: TGTGCCAGCAGCTTAGTCAGGGGGCTAGGGGAGCTGTTTTTT
clone_size: many; j_call: TRBJ2-2; v_call: TRBV12-3/TRBV12-4; d_call: TRBD2; cdr3_aa: CASRYQREWVPSTGELFF; cdr3_nt: TGTGCCAGCAGGTACCAGCGGGAGTGGGTCCCGAGCACCGGGGAGCTGTTTTTT
clone_size: .; j_call: TRBJ2-7; v_call: TRBV28; d_call: .; cdr3_aa: CASSLYPGSNEQYF; cdr3_nt: TGTGCCAGCAGTTTATATCCGGGTTCGAACGAGCAGTACTTC
clone_size: .; j_call: TRBJ2-1; v_call: TRBV12-3/TRBV12-4; d_call: TRBD2; cdr3_aa: CASRGSGRAPSEQFF; cdr3_nt: TGTGCCAGCAGGGGGAGCGGGAGGGCCCCCTCTGAGCAGTTCTTC
clone_size: many; j_call: TRBJ1-1; v_call: TRBV30; d_call: .; cdr3_aa: CAWSVVGRRMAEAFF; cdr3_nt: TGTGCCTGGAGTGTTGTGGGCAGGAGGATGGCCGAAGCTTTCTTT
clone_size: .; j_call: TRBJ1-1; v_call: TRBV20-1; d_call: .; cdr3_aa: CSARDIWGTEAFF; cdr3_nt: TGCAGTGCTAGAGATATTTGGGGGACTGAAGCTTTCTTT
clone_size: few; j_call: TRBJ2-1; v_call: TRBV20-1; d_call: TRBD2; cdr3_aa: CSARVPSGTKTYNEQSF; cdr3_nt: TGCAGTGCTAGAGTCCCTAGCGGGACCAAAACCTACAATGAGCAGTCCTTC
clone_size: many; j_call: TRBJ2-7; v_call: TRBV12-3/TRBV12-4; d_call: .; cdr3_aa: CASSPTRRGGEQYF; cdr3_nt: TGTGCCAGCAGTCCTACTCGTAGGGGAGGAGAGCAGTACTTC
clone_size: many; j_call: TRBJ2-1; v_call: TRBV12-3/TRBV12-4; d_call: TRBD2; cdr3_aa: CASSFYGTSGIGEQFF; cdr3_nt: TGTGCCAGCAGTTTTTATGGGACTAGCGGGATTGGTGAGCAGTTCTTC
clone_size: many; j_call: TRBJ2-7; v_call: TRBV6-1; d_call: .; cdr3_aa: CASRPSGHLSYEQYF; cdr3_nt: TGTGCCAGCAGACCCTCGGGACACCTTTCCTACGAGCAGTACTTC
clone_size: .; j_call: TRBJ1-2; v_call: TRBV28; d_call: .; cdr3_aa: CASTNPSFRISNYGYTF; cdr3_nt: TGTGCCAGCACCAATCCCTCCTTCAGGATATCTAACTATGGCTACACCTTC
clone_size: many; j_call: TRBJ2-3; v_call: TRBV24-1; d_call: .; cdr3_aa: CATSVPSRGGTDTQYF; cdr3_nt: TGTGCCACCAGTGTTCCATCCAGGGGAGGCACAGATACGCAGTATTTT
clone_size: many; j_call: TRBJ1-2; v_call: TRBV3-1; d_call: .; cdr3_aa: CASSQEVQGKYGYTF; cdr3_nt: TGTGCCAGCAGCCAAGAAGTGCAGGGAAAATATGGCTACACCTTC
clone_size: many; j_call: TRBJ2-3; v_call: TRBV28; d_call: .; cdr3_aa: CASRMADTQYF; cdr3_nt: TGTGCCAGCAGGATGGCAGATACGCAGTATTTT
clone_size: .; j_call: TRBJ2-3; v_call: TRBV2; d_call: .; cdr3_aa: CASSAGTSSTDTQYF; cdr3_nt: TGTGCCAGCAGTGCCGGGACCTCTAGCACAGATACGCAGTATTTT
clone_size: many; j_call: TRBJ1-1; v_call: TRBV6-2/TRBV6-3; d_call: .; cdr3_aa: CASNRYTEAFF; cdr3_nt: TGTGCCAGCAATCGATACACTGAAGCTTTCTTT
clone_size: many; j_call: TRBJ2-7; v_call: TRBV20-1; d_call: TRBD2; cdr3_aa: CSAKLANRGSYEQYF; cdr3_nt: TGCAGTGCAAAACTAGCGAACCGAGGTTCGTACGAGCAGTACTTC
clone_size: many; j_call: TRBJ2-7; v_call: TRBV12-3/TRBV12-4; d_call: .; cdr3_aa: CASSFSAASYEQYF; cdr3_nt: TGTGCCAGCAGTTTTTCGGCAGCTTCTTACGAGCAGTACTTC
clone_size: .; j_call: TRBJ2-4; v_call: TRBV12-3/TRBV12-4; d_call: .; cdr3_aa: CASSLFGGDITKNIQYF; cdr3_nt: TGTGCCAGCAGTTTATTCGGGGGAGATATAACCAAAAACATTCAGTACTTC
clone_size: many; j_call: TRBJ2-1; v_call: TRBV10-3; d_call: TRBD2; cdr3_aa: CAISEGGTSGHNEQFF; cdr3_nt: TGTGCCATCAGTGAGGGGGGGACTAGCGGACACAATGAGCAGTTCTTC
clone_size: few; j_call: TRBJ2-3; v_call: TRBV5-1; d_call: TRBD2; cdr3_aa: CASSKREEGTDTQYF; cdr3_nt: TGCGCCAGCAGTAAGCGGGAGGAAGGCACAGATACGCAGTATTTT
clone_size: few; j_call: TRBJ2-7; v_call: TRBV5-1; d_call: .; cdr3_aa: CASSLGDSNEQYF; cdr3_nt: TGCGCCAGCAGCTTGGGGGACTCGAACGAGCAGTACTTC
clone_size: many; j_call: TRBJ2-5; v_call: TRBV3-1; d_call: TRBD2; cdr3_aa: CASRSSGRGQETQYF; cdr3_nt: TGTGCCAGCAGATCCAGCGGGAGGGGCCAAGAGACCCAGTACTTC
clone_size: few; j_call: TRBJ2-7; v_call: TRBV5-4; d_call: .; cdr3_aa: CASSPGHPSGYEQYF; cdr3_nt: TGTGCCAGCAGCCCAGGACATCCCTCGGGCTACGAGCAGTACTTC
clone_size: .; j_call: TRBJ2-1; v_call: TRBV6-6; d_call: .; cdr3_aa: CASSYSTKYNEQFF; cdr3_nt: TGTGCCAGCAGTTACTCGACTAAATACAATGAGCAGTTCTTC
clone_size: few; j_call: TRBJ1-4; v_call: TRBV12-3/TRBV12-4; d_call: .; cdr3_aa: CASSLDVGAREKLFF; cdr3_nt: TGTGCCAGCAGTTTAGATGTGGGGGCGCGTGAAAAACTGTTTTTT
clone_size: many; j_call: TRBJ2-7; v_call: TRBV11-3; d_call: .; cdr3_aa: CASSGRGSYEQYF; cdr3_nt: TGTGCCAGCAGCGGGCGTGGTTCCTACGAGCAGTACTTC
clone_size: .; j_call: TRBJ2-5; v_call: TRBV4-1; d_call: .; cdr3_aa: CASSQGQDPRGETQYF; cdr3_nt: TGCGCCAGCAGCCAAGGGCAGGACCCCAGGGGAGAGACCCAGTACTTC
clone_size: once; j_call: TRBJ1-1; v_call: TRBV9; d_call: .; cdr3_aa: CASGGQGTEAFF; cdr3_nt: TGTGCCAGCGGCGGTCAGGGCACTGAAGCTTTCTTT
clone_size: many; j_call: TRBJ2-5; v_call: TRBV18; d_call: .; cdr3_aa: CASSPFSEETQYF; cdr3_nt: TGTGCCAGCTCACCCTTTTCAGAAGAGACCCAGTACTTC